This T cell receptor beta chain was captured by sequencing in a study of breast tumors, draining lymph nodes, adjacent tissues (dated by TCRdb to about 2016). Context from the whole study: Breast cancer patients provided tumor, adjacent nontumor tissue and axillary lymph nodes, and the study compared the TCR beta repertoires across these three sources. In human breast cancer, the study set out to assess how tumor, surrounding tissue and draining lymph node repertoires relate to one another and whether T cells might be exchanged between them. Overall study outcomes, separate from this receptor: The study presented the conclusion that tumor T cells originate in lymph nodes as consistent with a hypothesis, not as something directly demonstrated. T-cell repertoire diversity in tumors was found to be lower than in lymph nodes but higher than in nontumor tissue, and preferential V and J gene usage was observed. The data were judged consistent with most tumor T cells deriving from the lymph node and then expanding within tumor tissue. In luminal-like breast cancer, tumor and nontumor tissue repertoires resembled each other significantly more than in basal-like breast cancer.

The axillary draining lymph nodes of breast cancer patients were the source of the lymph node samples. On this clonotype: Its antigen is unknown. An end of the junction differs from the germline gene, which may be a read error.

CDR1 and CDR2 are read off the germline V gene (reference sequence) as DFQATT and SNEGSKA. CDR3 length: 14 amino acids, cysteine to phenylalanine. Only CDR3 DNA remains: 42 bases, in frame from the first base. Instrument used: Illumina HiSeq 2000. TCR beta chain libraries were generated by multiplex PCR amplification. The amplified TCR beta chain products were analyzed by high-throughput sequencing. The public reads were reanalyzed by TCRdb: fastp trimming at Q25, MiXCR alignment, in-frame beta chains only. A single entry per CDR3 protein holds the most common genes and DNA from its merged rows. The sample table holds hundreds of thousands of distinct CDR3 sequences, of which less than 40% were seen once. The ten largest clones capture more than 1.3% of the sample.

Here the chain combines TRBV20-1 and TRBJ1-5; 7 middle bases align to TRBD1. The sequencing input was axillary lymph node tissue. The TCR sequence derives from a female donor with breast cancer. Some clones in this sample may be carry-over from other donors' samples. The CDR3 region has the sequence CSAVVGGGNPPQHF. The DNA sequence is as follows: TGCAGTGCCGTGGTAGGAGGGGGCAATCCGCCCCAGCATTTT.